This T cell receptor beta chain was captured by sequencing in a study of cytomegalovirus exposure and HLA in healthy donors. Unrecorded immune exposures were likely, despite nominal health at sampling. General study points: The authors reported that TCR beta sequences could predict HLA-A and HLA-B alleles. These predictions were accurate for most subjects in the first cohort. A later analysis showed TCR association rates differing by HLA locus, peaking at DRB1 and lowest at HLA-C. Reportedly, fewer N-insertions than the roughly 700-donor mean appeared in an Asian-associated ancestry cluster in a later analysis.

PCR primers comprised 60 Vbeta and 13 Jbeta primers. Assay used: immunoSEQ multiplex PCR; TCRdb lists only in-frame clones, some missing. The repertoire includes around 150,000 clones, 75% of them detected once, and around 3% sits in the top ten. This clone occurred a few times. No antigen is known for it. Trimming stripped 4 bases from V and 7 bases from J, with 16 bases between. There are 14 residues in the CDR3. CDR1 is SGHAT and CDR2 is FQNNGV in the germline V gene. The sample taken for sequencing was PBMCs. This sequence joins TRBV11-2 and TRBJ1-1, with D possibly TRBD1 on 6 matching bases. The source is a woman aged 45-65 years in good health and CMV-seropositive. The CDR3 DNA reads as TGTGCCAGCAGCTCATTAAGAGGACAGTTTGAAGCTTTCTTT. Translating gives CASSSLRGQFEAFF. Based on the CDR3 plus reference TRBV11-2 and TRBJ1-1, the full variable domain is EAGVAQSPRYKIIEKRQSVAFWCNPISGHATLYWYQQILGQGPKLLIQFQNNGVVDDSQLPKDRFSAERLKGVDSTLKIQPAKLEDSAVYLCASSSLRGQFEAFFGQGTRLTVV.